The following is a TCR beta chain sequence with its context. Its antigen is currently unknown. The protocol was immunoSEQ multiplex PCR, while the TCRdb copy is restricted to in-frame clones and leaves out a portion. The sample shows 85,000 to 110,000 clones, roughly 88% of them seen only once. The source of the sample is a study of T cell responses to AZD1222 COVID-19 vaccine. Study-wide findings and caveats: Within unmutated variant regions lay the reported targets of nearly half of spike-specific TCRs. Females made up more of the donors, who were largely white British, and clonal diversity may have come out too low. Sampling captured repertoires only after the peak T cell response.

The germline V gene has CDR1 SGHKS and CDR2 YYEKEE (reference sequence). The CDR3 contains 16 residues. V lost 2 bases, J lost 0 bases, and 5 bases stayed unmatched. The sample here was peripheral blood, taken on day 0 of AZD1222 vaccination. J is TRBJ1-1 and V is TRBV5-5, with 9 bases that match TRBD1. The sequence came from an adult in good health. The DNA of the CDR3 is TGTGCCAGCAGCTTTTTACAGGGGGCGATGAACACTGAAGCTTTCTTT. It translates to CASSFLQGAMNTEAFF.